This T cell receptor (beta chain) emerged from a study of cytomegalovirus exposure and HLA in healthy donors. Study-wide points: Later examination showed HLA-associated TCR beta chains had greater clonal expansion than equally common others. With high specificity and sensitivity, the classifier reportedly diagnosed cytomegalovirus status. A later examination showed that TCR association rates differed by HLA locus, with DRB1 most and HLA-C fewest.

The PCR employed 60 Vbeta primers together with 13 Jbeta primers. Data came from immunoSEQ multiplex PCR; TCRdb stores just in-frame clones and leaves some out. The data show roughly 120,000 clones, approximately 80% seen once. Details on this clone: Its specificity is unknown.

J gave up 4 bases and V 7 bases, and 16 bases lay outside the gene matches. The germline CDR1 and CDR2 sequences are MNHEY and SMNVEV (reference sequence). There are 16 residues in the CDR3. This TCR came from a young man in good health and CMV-seronegative. The genes are TRBV27 and TRBJ2-7; 7 bases agree with TRBD2. The sequenced material came from PBMCs. The CDR3 sequence: CASTLHFTGTKYEQYF. The DNA for the CDR3 is TGTGCCAGCACTTTGCACTTCACCGGGACTAAGTACGAGCAGTACTTC.